The 25 T cell receptor beta chains below come from one sample, sequenced in a study of identical twins. TCRdb independently ran MiXCR on the 5' RACE reads; one entry per CDR3 protein. The table shows 600,000 to 850,000 distinct CDR3 sequences, with roughly 18% occurring only once. The data also belong to a second study, concerning T cells expressing NK-cell markers.

Sequencing was done on a sample of PBMCs. These receptors originate from a woman aged 18-29 years in good health.

This clonotype was seen more than once but under ten times. This CDR3 is CSVGQDSYEQYF. For the CDR3, the DNA is TGCAGCGTTGGACAGGACTCCTACGAGCAGTACTTC. The V and J genes are TRBV29-1 and TRBJ2-7, with a possible D match to TRBD1 (6 bases). This CDR3 has 12 amino acids. CDR1 SQVTM and CDR2 ANQGSEA come from the germline V gene. The germline V and J ends were trimmed by 4 bases and 0 bases, with 7 bases remaining between them.

This clonotype has just a few counts. The CDR3 loop reads CASSLGQGFYQPQHF. In DNA, the CDR3 is TGTGCCAGCAGTTTAGGTCAGGGGTTCTATCAGCCCCAGCATTTT. The rearrangement joins TRBV12-3 or TRBV12-4 to TRBJ1-5, with D possibly being TRBD1 (6 bases). Trimming left V 1 base short and J 5 bases short, with 12 bases between. The CDR3 spans 15 residues.

V and J are TRBV5-1 and TRBJ2-3; no definite D call. CDR3 size: 15 residues. Germline V CDR1 and CDR2: SGHRS, YFSETQ. V gave up 4 bases and J gave up 2 bases, with 14 bases separating them. This chain's CDR3 is CASSVLAGFTDTQYF. CDR3 bases: TGCGCCAGCAGCGTGTTAGCAGGATTCACAGATACGCAGTATTTT. The whole variable domain, remainder taken from reference TRBV5-1 and TRBJ2-3, is KAGVTQTPRYLIKTRGQQVTLSCSPISGHRSVSWYQQTPGQGLQFLFEYFSETQRNKGNFPGRFSGRQFSNSRSEMNVSTLELGDSALYLCASSVLAGFTDTQYFGPGTRLTVL.

The chain has TRBV6-5 and TRBJ2-2, with a tentative D call TRBD1 (6 bases). Trimming left V 2 bases short and J 5 bases short, with 12 bases between. This CDR3 region has 15 residues. CDR1 and CDR2 (germline): MNHEY, SVGAGI. CDR3 residues: CASSYVGAITGELFF. The CDR3 nucleotides are TGTGCCAGCAGTTACGTGGGGGCGATTACCGGGGAGCTGTTTTTT.

V is TRBV4-2 and J is TRBJ2-2; the D gene could be TRBD1 or TRBD2 (5 bases each). The V gene lost 3 bases and the J gene lost 5 bases, with 19 bases spanning the gap. This CDR3 contains 17 residues. Germline loops: CDR1 LGHNA, CDR2 YNFKEQ. CDR3 sequence: CASSHPPGTASTGELFF. The CDR3, as DNA: TGTGCCAGCAGCCACCCCCCCGGGACCGCTTCTACCGGGGAGCTGTTTTTT.

This clonotype has more than one count but fewer than ten. J is TRBJ2-7 and V is TRBV10-3; TRBD2 aligns across 7 bases. The CDR3 consists of 14 residues. V lost 4 bases to trimming and J lost 3 bases; unmatched junction nucleotides: 6. Germline V gene lookup returns CDR1 ENHRY and CDR2 SYGVKD. CDR3 bases: TGTGCCATCAGTGGGACTAGTAAGGTCTACGAGCAGTACTTC. Its translation: CAISGTSKVYEQYF.

This clonotype was detected many times. The V and J genes are TRBV10-3 and TRBJ2-5; D is unclear. The CDR3 spans 12 residues. Germline V gene lookup returns CDR1 ENHRY and CDR2 SYGVKD. Deletions cut 0 bases from V and 5 bases from J, with 4 bases between. CDR3 sequence reads: CAISESRETQYF. CDR3 DNA sequence: TGTGCCATCAGTGAGTCAAGGGAGACCCAGTACTTC.

The chain combines TRBV6-1 with TRBJ2-7; 7 bases align to TRBD2. Trimming took 5 bases from V and 3 from J; bases not matched to a gene: 4. The CDR3 consists of 13 residues. The germline V gene has CDR1 MNHNS and CDR2 SASEGT. CDR3 in DNA: TGTGCCAGCAGTACGGGGGGTGGCTACGAGCAGTACTTC. This codes for CASSTGGGYEQYF.

The chain uses TRBV7-9 and TRBJ2-2; 10 bases match TRBD1. J gave up 5 bases and V 5 bases, and 8 bases lay outside the gene matches. The CDR3 sequence is 16 residues long. Per germline, CDR1 SEHNR and CDR2 FQNEAQ (reference sequence). The CDR3 protein is CASSTLDRGLTGELFF. Written as DNA, the CDR3 is TGTGCCAGCAGCACTTTGGACAGGGGGTTAACCGGGGAGCTGTTTTTT.

The chain joins TRBV12-3 or TRBV12-4 to TRBJ2-4; D might be TRBD2 (5 bases). The CDR3 is 13 amino acids. With 3 bases removed from V and 7 bases from J, the gap between germline ends came to 10 bases. The CDR3: CASSFGDENIQYF. The CDR3 region has the DNA TGTGCCAGCAGTTTCGGGGATGAGAACATTCAGTACTTC.

This clonotype was observed a few times. This sequence joins TRBV5-6 and TRBJ2-7; possibly TRBD2 for D (5 bases). Trimming removed 0 bases at V and 4 bases at J, with 11 bases between. Germline V gives CDR1 SGHDT, CDR2 YYEEEE. The CDR3 spans 14 residues. The CDR3 protein is CASSLERGYYEQYF. CDR3 coding DNA: TGTGCCAGCAGCTTGGAACGGGGATATTACGAGCAGTACTTC.

Only a few counts were recorded for this clonotype. V and J are TRBV20-1 and TRBJ2-2, with 9 nucleotides matching TRBD2. This CDR3 region has 17 residues. CDR1 is DFQATT, CDR2 SNEGSKA, per germline (reference sequence). The V gene end was trimmed by 3 bases and the J gene end by 0 bases; junction bases not matched to a gene: 8. CDR3: CSARCLAGPANTGELFF. The CDR3 bases are TGCAGTGCTAGGTGTCTAGCGGGACCCGCGAACACCGGGGAGCTGTTTTTT.

The sample holds a few counts of this clonotype. V gene TRBV15 combines with J gene TRBJ1-6, with D possibly being TRBD1 (6 bases). Trimming pared 6 bases from V and 6 bases from J, leaving 12 bases between. The germline gives CDR1 LNHNV, CDR2 YYDKDF (reference sequence). The CDR3 is made up of 14 amino acids. The CDR3 region has the DNA TGTGCCACCAGAATTCAGGGGAGTAATTCACCCCTCCACTTT. It is translated as CATRIQGSNSPLHF.

The V gene is TRBV20-1, the J gene TRBJ2-1; no clear D gene. The CDR3 extends over 12 amino acids. V lost 2 bases, J lost 8 bases, and 10 bases lay in between. Germline V gene lookup returns CDR1 DFQATT and CDR2 SNEGSKA (reference sequence). The CDR3 sequence is CSARPNHYEQFF. The CDR3 DNA follows: TGCAGTGCTAGACCGAACCACTATGAGCAGTTCTTC.

This rearrangement joins TRBV27 to TRBJ2-1; D is unresolved. V lost 6 bases and J 4 bases, leaving 25 bases between the germline ends. CDR1 MNHEY and CDR2 SMNVEV come from the germline V gene (reference sequence). The CDR3 has 18 amino acids. The CDR3 loop is CASRELPETPVPYNEQFF. The DNA for the CDR3 is TGTGCCAGCAGGGAACTACCCGAAACCCCAGTCCCATACAATGAGCAGTTCTTC.

This chain links TRBV9 with TRBJ2-7; D ambiguous. Per the germline V gene, CDR1 is SGDLS and CDR2 is YYNGEE. Trimming pared 0 bases from V and 0 bases from J, leaving 7 bases between. This CDR3 comprises 14 residues. The CDR3 sequence: CASSVAGFSYEQYF. CDR3 sequence (DNA): TGTGCCAGCAGCGTAGCGGGCTTCTCCTACGAGCAGTACTTC.

Only a few counts were recorded for this clonotype. V and J are TRBV4-3 and TRBJ2-1; 13 bases are a match to TRBD2. The V gene's germline CDR1 is LGHNA and CDR2 YSLEER. The CDR3 has 18 residues. J gave up 4 bases and V 4 bases, and 10 bases lay outside the gene matches. The CDR3 nucleotides read TGCGCCAGCAGCCGAACCCACGGACTAGCGGGAGATTACAATGAGCAGTTCTTC. Protein sequence: CASSRTHGLAGDYNEQFF.

The chain links TRBV29-1 to TRBJ2-7; 10 bases line up with TRBD1. From germline, CDR1 is SQVTM and CDR2 ANQGSEA. The CDR3 runs 15 residues. Trimming cost V 4 bases and J 6 bases; bases outside gene matches: 12. The CDR3 coding sequence is TGCAGCGTTGCCCCTAAGACAGGGGGCTTCGGCGAGCAGTACTTC. As protein: CSVAPKTGGFGEQYF.

The gene calls are TRBV9 and TRBJ1-5; D remains ambiguous. Trimming took 0 bases from V and 2 from J, leaving 6 bases between them. CDR1 and CDR2 from the germline V gene are SGDLS and YYNGEE. This CDR3 contains 14 residues. CDR3 residues: CASSVGWRNQPQHF. CDR3 nucleotides: TGTGCCAGCAGCGTAGGTTGGCGCAATCAGCCCCAGCATTTT.

The sample holds a few counts of this clonotype. This rearrangement joins TRBV29-1 to TRBJ2-3; D possibly matches TRBD1 or TRBD2 (6 bases each). The length of the CDR3 is 10 residues. V dropped 6 bases and J dropped 9 bases, with 10 bases sitting between them. Germline V gene sequence: CDR1 SQVTM, CDR2 ANQGSEA. The DNA for the CDR3 is TGCAGCGTGAGGGGGGAAACGCAGTATTTT. The encoded protein is CSVRGETQYF.

The chain carries TRBV6-1 and TRBJ2-2; a possible D gene is TRBD1 (6 bases). Trimming cost V 5 bases and J 2 bases, with 18 bases left between them. The CDR3 consists of 17 residues. CDR1 is MNHNS, CDR2 SASEGT, per germline. CDR3 DNA: TGTGCCAGCAGTCCTGCAGGAAGGACAGACAACACCGGGGAGCTGTTTTTT. Amino acid sequence: CASSPAGRTDNTGELFF.

This clonotype was seen only a few times. V and J are TRBV12-3 or TRBV12-4 and TRBJ2-1; 9 bases fit TRBD2. There are 20 residues in the CDR3. The V and J ends lost 4 bases and 7 bases, in that order; junction bases with no gene match: 23. The CDR3 DNA reads TGTGCCAGCAGTTCCCCCTTAGGTTTAGTAGCGGGAGTAATAGGGAATGAGCAGTTCTTC. Translated: CASSSPLGLVAGVIGNEQFF.

The sample holds a few counts of this clonotype. The chain recombines TRBV4-1 with TRBJ2-5; the D gene is possibly TRBD1 (7 bases). The germline V and J ends were trimmed by 4 bases and 2 bases, with 14 bases remaining between them. In germline, CDR1 is MGHRA, CDR2 YSYEKL. CDR3 length equals 15 residues. CDR3 residues: CASSLRGDSQETQYF. As DNA, the CDR3 is TGCGCCAGCAGCCTGAGGGGGGACAGTCAAGAGACCCAGTACTTC.

This rearrangement joins TRBV20-1 to TRBJ2-7, with 7 bases lining up with TRBD2. The CDR3 runs 12 residues. CDR1 is DFQATT, CDR2 SNEGSKA, per germline (reference sequence). The V and J ends lost 6 bases and 5 bases, in that order; junction bases with no gene match: 7. This CDR3 is CSARRAGNEQYF. The DNA for the CDR3 is TGCAGTGCCAGGAGAGCGGGAAACGAGCAGTACTTC.

This clonotype was observed many times. The V call is TRBV29-1, the J call TRBJ2-2; possibly TRBD1 for D (5 bases). The CDR3 consists of 11 residues. Trimming left V 7 bases short and J 5 bases short, with 8 bases between. The V gene's germline CDR1 is SQVTM and CDR2 ANQGSEA. CDR3 nucleotides: TGCAGCGCCCACAGGACCGGGGAGCTGTTTTTT. Protein product: CSAHRTGELFF.